This TCR beta chain originates from a study of cytomegalovirus exposure and HLA in healthy donors. Study conclusions and caveats: When the data were analyzed later, several of the most significant clusters appeared to be linked to common viral pathogens.

Notes on this clone: The antigen is undetermined.

J gave up 5 bases and V 0 bases, and 12 bases lay outside the gene matches. The CDR3 has 18 residues. CDR1 and CDR2 (germline): MGHRA, YSYEKL. Primers included in the PCR were 60 Vbeta and 13 Jbeta primers. The protocol was immunoSEQ multiplex PCR, while the TCRdb copy is restricted to in-frame clones and leaves out a portion. This table has about 140,000 clones, roughly 74% appearing once. The sequence was obtained from a young man in good health and CMV-seropositive. Sample: PBMCs. The rearrangement links TRBV4-1 to TRBJ2-5, with 10 bases matching TRBD2. CDR3 DNA: TGCGCCAGCAGCCAAGATAGGAGGGCTAGCGGGAGTTGGGAGACCCAGTACTTC. It codes for CASSQDRRASGSWETQYF.